This T cell receptor (beta chain) was profiled in a study of human T cells and chemical hapten exposure. In TCRdb, the RACE reads were re-called with MiXCR into one record per CDR3 protein. The table lists approximately 370,000 distinct CDR3 sequences, approximately 5.8% of them singletons, with less than 9% in the top ten. Regarding time point: pre-sensitization, week 0. The treatment is: therapeutic diphenylcyclopropenone sensitization with weekly scalp DPC. CDR1 LGHNA and CDR2 YNFKEQ come from the germline V gene. The trim removed 0 bases at V and 8 bases at J, leaving 9 bases unmatched. This CDR3 comprises 17 residues.

V and J are TRBV4-2 and TRBJ1-4, with TRBD1 matching over 10 bases. This TCR was sampled from a woman aged 18-35 years with alopecia areata. Some clones in this sample may be carry-over from other donors' samples. The sequenced sample was whole blood, obtained in connection with sensitization to the hapten diphenylcyclopropenone (DPC). In nucleotides, the CDR3 is TGTGCCAGCAGCCAAGATCAGTTGGACAGGGGGGGCGAAAAACTGTTTTTT. As protein: CASSQDQLDRGGEKLFF.